This T cell receptor (beta chain) was captured by sequencing in a study of the immune and genomic landscape of osteosarcoma. Study as a whole: Most patients were poor-risk; roughly 70% had died.

Osteosarcoma specimens were post-treatment primary, local recurrence and metastasis tumors from poor-prognosis patients. General study points: Productive clonality stayed low overall, though C3 exceeded C1. A single dominant hyperexpanded clone appeared in about 5 cases, each with <100 clonotypes.

Worth noting for this clone: No antigen is known for it.

Generated by immunoSEQ multiplex PCR, the TCRdb table keeps only in-frame clones and is missing some. Altogether approximately 6,200 clones are present, roughly two thirds being singletons, with the ten largest covering 15%. The source is a human donor with osteosarcoma. Sequencing used osteosarcoma tumor tissue from the lung.

CDR3 in amino acids: CASTISGTLDSYGYTF. The DNA of the CDR3 is TGTGCCAGCACCATCTCCGGGACGCTAGACAGCTATGGCTACACCTTC. The chain employs TRBV9 and TRBJ1-2; maybe TRBD1 (5 bases). The CDR3 totals 16 residues. Trimming shortened V by 6 bases and J by 4 bases, and 22 bases separated the two germline ends. The germline V gene encodes CDR1 SGDLS and CDR2 YYNGEE.